This TCR beta chain was found in a study of tumor and adjacent non-tumor tissue in lung cancer (dated by TCRdb to the late 2010s). Regarding the research as a whole: Patients with adenocarcinoma (approximately 12), squamous cell carcinoma (2) and small cell lung cancer (1) were included in the cohort. Using bulk TCRbeta repertoires from under 17 lung cancer patients, the study set lung tumor tissue side by side with matched distant non-tumor lung tissue. Sequencing produced 130,000,000 or so productive TCRbeta reads in total, an average of approximately 4 million reads per sample. TCRbeta CDR3 sequencing was performed on roughly 32 paired specimens, with one tumor sample and one normal lung sample collected per patient. The roughly 15 patients were aged about 30 to 76 years, included roughly ten men and 5 women, and had TNM stage I to III disease.

Bulk unsorted tissue served as the source for RNA extraction, and RNA quality was assessed using a NanoDrop ND-1000 and an Agilent 2100. Normal lung samples were distant non-tumor tissue taken more than 3 cm from the tumor edge. All donors had newly diagnosed lung cancer, had not received prior chemotherapy, and were admitted for thoracic surgery in China between August and November 2014. Anyone who had undergone radiotherapy or chemotherapy before, or who had another cancer at the same time, was left out of the study. Pieces of surgical tissue measuring roughly 1-2.2 cm3 were kept in RNAlater solution and held at -80 degrees C until needed. Reading the germline V gene gives CDR1 SGHNT and CDR2 YENEEA. Including both end residues, the CDR3 is 14 amino acids long. Only the CDR3 portion is preserved as DNA: 42 bases, with reading frame beginning at the first base. On the study overall, not on this receptor specifically: TCR diversity (inverse Simpson) was significantly higher in tumor than in normal lung tissue (approximately 440 vs 150, P = 0.0075, Mann-Whitney U test). Significantly higher TCR diversity was found in younger patients, and higher tumor TCR diversity was associated with shorter overall and disease-free survival. In normal lung, the top 100 clones accounted for a significantly larger cumulative share of the repertoire than in tumor tissue. Only roughly 16 patients were in the cohort, and the authors stated that larger samples and more detailed clinical data are needed. The sequencing platform is not named in the methods, and unique molecular identifiers are not mentioned. Peripheral blood was not sequenced, so blood TCRbeta repertoires in these lung cancer patients were not examined.

This clonotype was seen just once. Its cognate antigen has yet to be identified. The CDR3 end shows no conserved phenylalanine or tryptophan, and so a read error is likely. The library was obtained by multiplex PCR. Instrument on record: Illumina HiSeq 2500. Following protocols modified from ARM-PCR, the researchers constructed TCRbeta libraries through three rounds of nested PCR with primers (Table S4). PCR products of 200-500 bp were gel-excised and purified with the QIAquick gel extraction kit before sequencing. The study's processing was this. Reads were cleaned with Trimmomatic, merged with FLASH into complete CDR3 sequences, and assigned to V(D)J germline segments with MiTCR. VDJtools was used to compute clonal diversity as the inverse Simpson's index. Productive reads were defined as in-frame sequences without a premature stop codon. TCRdb reanalyzed the raw reads on its own, using fastp at Q25 for trimming and MiXCR for clone calling, and kept in-frame beta chains. Under each unique CDR3 protein, matching rows form one entry showing the most common genes and DNA. TCRdb assigned the V and J calls; the authors' analysis was not used. This sample comprises about 98,000 distinct CDR3 sequences, 75% to 85% of them detected only once. 30% of the sample goes to the ten largest clones.

The TCR originated in a man aged 60 to 69 with small cell lung cancer. The V and J genes are TRBV11-3 and TRBJ2-1; the D gene is possibly TRBD1 or TRBD2, with 5 bases matching each. The sequencing sample was made of distant non-tumor lung tissue. The encoded CDR3 is CANSWGSSYNVQFY. In nucleotide form, the sequence is TGTGCCAACAGCTGGGGGAGCTCCTACAATGTGCAGTTCTAC.